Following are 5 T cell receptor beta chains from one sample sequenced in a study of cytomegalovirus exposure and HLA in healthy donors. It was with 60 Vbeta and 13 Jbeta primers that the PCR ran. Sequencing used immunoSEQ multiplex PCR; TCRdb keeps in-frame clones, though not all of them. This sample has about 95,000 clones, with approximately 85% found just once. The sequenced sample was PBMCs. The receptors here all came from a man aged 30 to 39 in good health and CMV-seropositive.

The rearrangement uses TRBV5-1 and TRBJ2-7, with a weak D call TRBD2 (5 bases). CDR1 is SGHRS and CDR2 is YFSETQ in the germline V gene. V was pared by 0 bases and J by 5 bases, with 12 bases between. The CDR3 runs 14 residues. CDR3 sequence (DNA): TGCGCCAGCAGCTTGGAGAGGGAAGGTGACGAGCAGTACTTC. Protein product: CASSLEREGDEQYF.

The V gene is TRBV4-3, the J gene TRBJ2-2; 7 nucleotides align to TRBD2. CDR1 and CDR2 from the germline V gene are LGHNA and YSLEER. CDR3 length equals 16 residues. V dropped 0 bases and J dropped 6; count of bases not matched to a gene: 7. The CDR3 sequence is CASSQDGGVRAGELFF. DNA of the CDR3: TGCGCCAGCAGCCAAGATGGGGGGGTCCGGGCCGGGGAGCTGTTTTTT.

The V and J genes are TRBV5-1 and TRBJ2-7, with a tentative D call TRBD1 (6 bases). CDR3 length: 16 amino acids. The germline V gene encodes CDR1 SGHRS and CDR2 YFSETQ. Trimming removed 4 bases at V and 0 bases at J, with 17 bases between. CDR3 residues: CASSLTPTGISYEQYF. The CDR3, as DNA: TGCGCCAGCAGCCTAACCCCGACAGGAATCTCCTACGAGCAGTACTTC.

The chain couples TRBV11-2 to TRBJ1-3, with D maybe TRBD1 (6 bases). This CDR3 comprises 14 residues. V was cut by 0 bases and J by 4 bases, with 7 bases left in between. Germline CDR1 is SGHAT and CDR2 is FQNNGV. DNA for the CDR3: TGTGCCAGCAGCTTAGAGGACAGCGGAAACACCATATATTTT. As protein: CASSLEDSGNTIYF. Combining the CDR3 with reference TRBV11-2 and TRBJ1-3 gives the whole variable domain EAGVAQSPRYKIIEKRQSVAFWCNPISGHATLYWYQQILGQGPKLLIQFQNNGVVDDSQLPKDRFSAERLKGVDSTLKIQPAKLEDSAVYLCASSLEDSGNTIYFGEGSWLTVV.

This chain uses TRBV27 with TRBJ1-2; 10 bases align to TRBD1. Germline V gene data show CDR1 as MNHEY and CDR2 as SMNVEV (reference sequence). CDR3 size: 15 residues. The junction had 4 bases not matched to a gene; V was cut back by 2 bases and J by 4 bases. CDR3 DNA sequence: TGTGCCAGCAGTTTACGGACAGGGGGTCTCTATGGCTACACCTTC. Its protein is CASSLRTGGLYGYTF.